This T cell receptor (beta chain) was sequenced for a study of OX40 agonist ivuxolimab in advanced cancers. The repertoire was sequenced with immunoSEQ multiplex PCR; TCRdb's copy has only in-frame clones and lacks some. The sample has about 78,000 clones; about nine tenths are singletons. Trimming took 3 bases from V and 0 from J; bases not matched to a gene: 4. The germline V gene encodes CDR1 LGHNA and CDR2 YSLEER. This CDR3 is built from 16 residues. V usage is TRBV4-3 and J usage is TRBJ2-1, with TRBD2 matching 8 bases. This material consisted of CD4+ or CD8+ T cells sorted from blood, taken in a trial of the OX40 agonist ivuxolimab. This TCR came from an adult with an advanced solid tumor such as melanoma, head and neck, liver or kidney cancer. The chain's CDR3 is CASSHLTSASYNEQFF. DNA for the CDR3: TGCGCCAGCAGCCATCTGACTAGCGCCTCCTACAATGAGCAGTTCTTC.